These 20 T cell receptor beta chains came from one sample sequenced in a study of cytomegalovirus exposure and HLA in healthy donors. PCR employed 60 Vbeta and 13 Jbeta primers. The data were produced by immunoSEQ multiplex PCR, yet TCRdb's version contains in-frame clones alone and is incomplete. The table lists 100,000 to 150,000 clones, 77% of them singletons. The sample comprised PBMCs. All receptors come from a human donor in good health.

The CDR3 loop is CASRLARAGIGPGELFF. The CDR3 DNA is TGTGCAAGTCGCTTAGCGAGGGCGGGGATCGGGCCCGGGGAGCTGTTTTTT. The chain has TRBV12-2 and TRBJ2-2; the table names TRBD2, a call not compared with the DNA. TRBV12-2 is reported as a pseudogene. CDR3 size: 17 residues.

The gene calls are TRBV19 and TRBJ2-7, with no clear D. CDR1 LNHDA and CDR2 SQIVND come from the germline V gene (reference sequence). Trimming cost V 3 bases and J 2 bases, with 8 bases left between them. The CDR3 sequence is 13 residues long. CDR3 DNA sequence: TGTGCCAGTAGTATGCGGTTGACCTACGAGCAGTACTTC. The encoded protein is CASSMRLTYEQYF.

This clone was seen a few times. The CDR3 bases are TGTGCCATCAGTGAGTCTGGCGGCAGAAACTATGGCTACACCTTC. Translated: CAISESGGRNYGYTF. The chain is built from TRBV10-3 and TRBJ1-2; D is unresolved. Germline assignment: CDR1 ENHRY and CDR2 SYGVKD. The CDR3 contains 15 residues. The V and J ends lost 0 bases and 2 bases respectively, with 10 bases between them.

The CDR3 DNA sequence: TGTGCCAGCAGCCCCCGCGGCGTCGGGAAGCAGTACTTC. This translates into CASSPRGVGKQYF. The chain carries TRBV9 and TRBJ2-7, with a weak D call TRBD2 (5 bases). Germline V gene data show CDR1 as SGDLS and CDR2 as YYNGEE. The CDR3 is 13 residues long. Deletions cut 4 bases from V and 8 bases from J, with 16 bases between.

The J gene is TRBJ1-1, the V gene TRBV25-1; D is perhaps TRBD1 (5 bases). V lost 2 bases to trimming and J lost 3 bases, with 16 bases between them. This CDR3 is built from 16 residues. From germline, CDR1 is MGHDK and CDR2 SYGVNS. The CDR3 sequence: CASSEGVGAGDTEAFF. The DNA of the CDR3 is TGTGCCAGCAGTGAAGGAGTAGGGGCGGGGGACACTGAAGCTTTCTTT.

CDR3 DNA: TGTGCCAGCAGCGCCCCCAGGGGGCGGACTGAAGCTTTCTTT. It translates to CASSAPRGRTEAFF. V and J are TRBV11-3 and TRBJ1-1, with TRBD1 identical over 8 bases. V was pared by 5 bases and J by 5 bases, with 7 bases of the junction left unmatched. CDR1 and CDR2 from the germline V gene are SGHNT and YENEEA. The CDR3 runs to 14 residues. Based on the CDR3 plus reference TRBV11-3 and TRBJ1-1, the full variable domain is EAGVVQSPRYKIIEKKQPVAFWCNPISGHNTLYWYLQNLGQGPELLIRYENEEAVDDSQLPKDRFSAERLKGVDSTLKIQPAELGDSAVYLCASSAPRGRTEAFFGQGTRLTVV.

The chain combines TRBV30 with TRBJ2-7, with 7 bases identical to TRBD2. The CDR3 is made up of 13 amino acids. V dropped 3 bases and J dropped 3; count of bases not matched to a gene: 5. Germline values: CDR1 GTSNPN, CDR2 SVGIG (reference sequence). The CDR3 DNA follows: TGTGCCTGGAGCGCGGGAGAGAACTACGAGCAGTACTTC. It is translated as CAWSAGENYEQYF.

Of note for this clone: At one end, the junction sequence differs from germline, possibly due to a read error. V usage is TRBV7-9 and J usage is TRBJ1-4; D is perhaps TRBD1 (6 bases). From germline, CDR1 is SEHNR and CDR2 FQNEAQ (reference sequence). This CDR3 is built from 16 residues. The CDR3 protein is CASGLGIPDSSEKLFF. The CDR3 region has the DNA TGTGCCAGCGGCTTAGGGATTCCGGACAGTAGTGAAAAACTGTTTTTT.

The chain uses TRBV28 and TRBJ2-7, with a possible D match to TRBD2 (7 bases). CDR3 length: 14 amino acids. Germline V gene data show CDR1 as MDHEN and CDR2 as SYDVKM. V dropped 8 bases and J dropped 6 bases, with 20 bases sitting between them. The CDR3 loop is CASLNYRGAFEQYF. The CDR3 region has the DNA TGTGCCAGCCTTAACTATCGGGGGGCGTTCGAGCAGTACTTC.

The J gene is TRBJ2-1, the V gene TRBV5-5; 7 nucleotides match TRBD1. Per the germline V gene, CDR1 is SGHKS and CDR2 is YYEKEE (reference sequence). The CDR3 has 14 amino acids. Trimming removed 3 bases from V and 3 bases from J; junction bases left unmatched: 3. The CDR3 spells CASSSPGGYNEQFF. In DNA, the CDR3 is TGTGCCAGCAGCTCACCAGGGGGCTACAATGAGCAGTTCTTC.

V gene TRBV11-3 combines with J gene TRBJ2-7; 12 bases agree with TRBD1. The CDR3 covers 15 residues. Trimming took 6 bases from V and 3 from J; bases not matched to a gene: 6. CDR1 and CDR2 (germline): SGHNT, YENEEA. The CDR3 reads CASRLGTGGDYEQYF. CDR3 coding DNA: TGTGCCAGCAGACTGGGGACAGGGGGCGACTACGAGCAGTACTTC.

The table lists this clone with a few counts. The gene calls are TRBV27 and TRBJ1-1; 10 nucleotides agree with TRBD1. V was clipped by 9 bases and J by 7 bases; unmatched bases: 17. This CDR3 has 16 amino acids. The germline V gene encodes CDR1 MNHEY and CDR2 SMNVEV (reference sequence). CDR3 in amino acids: CASRPTQTGGGGEAFF. For the CDR3, the DNA is TGTGCCAGTAGACCAACCCAGACAGGGGGCGGAGGTGAAGCTTTCTTT.

This clone is a singleton in its sample. This rearrangement joins TRBV14 to TRBJ2-7, with D unresolved. Trimming left V 4 bases short and J 7 bases short, with 11 bases between. In germline, CDR1 is SGHDN, CDR2 FVKESK. This CDR3 is 12 amino acids long. The CDR3 loop is CASSLRGAEQYF. The DNA of the CDR3 is TGTGCCAGCAGCCTTCGCGGTGCAGAGCAGTACTTC.

The chain employs TRBV7-6 and TRBJ2-7; D uncertain. V was shortened by 4 bases and J by 3 bases, with 10 bases between the two germline ends. CDR1 is SGHVS, CDR2 FNYEAQ, per germline. The CDR3 contains 13 residues. CDR3 nucleotide sequence: TGTGCCAGCAGCTCAAGACACGGCTACGAGCAGTACTTC. Translation gives CASSSRHGYEQYF.

The rearrangement links TRBV20-1 to TRBJ1-2; no firm D call. This CDR3 region has 11 residues. Germline CDR1 DFQATT, CDR2 SNEGSKA (reference sequence). Trimming took 1 base from V and 8 from J, leaving 8 bases between them. The CDR3 is CSARARSGYTF. CDR3 bases: TGCAGTGCTAGAGCCAGGTCGGGCTACACCTTC.

The V gene is TRBV11-3, the J gene TRBJ2-5, with a weak D call TRBD2 (6 bases). The DNA end favors TRBJ2-7, so the J call may be wrong. The CDR3 sequence is 15 residues long. Germline lookup yields CDR1 SGHNT and CDR2 YENEEA. In DNA, the CDR3 is TGTGCCAGCAGCTGGGCGGGGAGTATCGAATACGAGCAGTACTTC. Translation gives CASSWAGSIEYEQYF.

The gene calls are TRBV5-1 and TRBJ1-4; 9 bases agree with TRBD1. The ends lost 5 bases at V and 5 bases at J; junction bases unmatched: 4. This CDR3 region has 14 residues. CDR1 SGHRS and CDR2 YFSETQ come from the germline V gene. In DNA form, the CDR3 reads TGCGCCAGCAGAACCGGGACAGGGAATGAAAAACTGTTTTTT. It yields the protein CASRTGTGNEKLFF.

The rearrangement joins TRBV7-9 to TRBJ2-2; D might be TRBD2 (7 bases). CDR1 SEHNR and CDR2 FQNEAQ come from the germline V gene (reference sequence). V was shortened by 7 bases and J by 1 base, with 16 bases between the two germline ends. The CDR3 covers 16 residues. The CDR3 DNA is TGTGCCAGCATCCCCAGGGAGGGGGGGAACACCGGGGAGCTGTTTTTT. Its protein product is CASIPREGGNTGELFF.

The chain has TRBV25-1 and TRBJ1-5; tentatively, D is TRBD1 (6 bases). Trimming removed 5 bases from V and 7 bases from J, with 12 bases in between. The CDR3 is made up of 13 amino acids. CDR1 is MGHDK, CDR2 SYGVNS, per germline. CDR3 sequence reads: CASSSQGGQPQHF. The CDR3 nucleotides are TGTGCCAGCAGTTCACAGGGTGGACAGCCCCAGCATTTT.

This chain joins TRBV5-5 and TRBJ2-5; tentatively, D is TRBD2 (6 bases). The end of the DNA aligns better with TRBJ2-7, so the J call may be wrong. Germline lookup yields CDR1 SGHKS and CDR2 YYEKEE (reference sequence). This CDR3 has 13 residues. CDR3 region: CASSSHGGAEQYF. The CDR3 DNA reads as TGTGCCAGCAGCTCTCACGGGGGAGCCGAGCAGTACTTC.